A single sample gave rise to the 29 T cell receptor beta chains below, sequenced in a study of beta chain features in type 1 diabetes. Broader study findings: Across all four CD4+ subsets, people with type 1 diabetes showed modestly shorter TCRB CDR3s.

The authors reverse transcribed all of the isolated RNA, so sequencing captured expressed TCRB transcripts. Data came from immunoSEQ multiplex PCR; TCRdb stores just in-frame clones and leaves some out. The sample lists over 650,000 clones, about 14% seen once, with 0.035% to 0.045% in the top ten. These receptors are not linked to any known antigen. The specimen was naive CD4+ T cells from blood. The receptors were sampled from a young man with type 1 diabetes.

This rearrangement joins TRBV5-1 to TRBJ2-7, with TRBD2 matching over 8 bases. Trimming removed 3 bases from V and 5 bases from J; junction bases left unmatched: 7. The germline V gene has CDR1 SGHRS and CDR2 YFSETQ. This CDR3 contains 14 residues. CDR3 coding DNA: TGCGCCAGCAGCTCAACCGGGACTAGGGACGAGCAGTACTTC. Its translation: CASSSTGTRDEQYF.

The chain combines TRBV11-1 with TRBJ2-3; either TRBD1 or TRBD2 may fit D (5 bases each). The CDR3 totals 15 residues. Germline assignment: CDR1 SGHAT and CDR2 FQDESV (reference sequence). Trimming pared 10 bases from V and 8 bases from J, leaving 25 bases between. The CDR3 reads CATVPGRFEASTQYF. DNA of the CDR3: TGTGCCACTGTCCCGGGACGCTTCGAGGCGAGTACGCAGTATTTT.

The V call is TRBV19, the J call TRBJ2-3; D gene unclear. There are 12 residues in the CDR3. The ends were cut back, 7 bases at V and 2 bases at J, with 7 bases in the middle. Looked up from germline, CDR1 is LNHDA and CDR2 is SQIVND (reference sequence). Here the CDR3 reads CASIGPTDTQYF. The CDR3 coding sequence is TGTGCCAGTATTGGACCCACAGATACGCAGTATTTT.

The rearrangement uses TRBV10-3 and TRBJ2-7; a possible D gene is TRBD2 (5 bases). The V gene's germline CDR1 is ENHRY and CDR2 SYGVKD. Trimming left V 4 bases short and J 6 bases short, with 13 bases between. The CDR3 has 13 residues. CDR3 sequence (DNA): TGTGCCATCAGTGTTACAGTAGGGAGCGAGCAGTACTTC. Protein: CAISVTVGSEQYF.

This chain uses TRBV5-6 with TRBJ2-1; D tentatively fits TRBD1 or TRBD2 (5 bases each). V was clipped by 3 bases and J by 10 bases, with 14 bases between them. The CDR3 contains 13 residues. Germline V gene data show CDR1 as SGHDT and CDR2 as YYEEEE. This CDR3 reads CASSSAGTGEQFF. As DNA, the CDR3 is TGTGCCAGCAGCTCTGCCGGGACCGGAGAGCAGTTCTTC.

As to this clone: Other DNA sequences in this specimen translate into the identical CDR3. The rearrangement uses TRBV5-1 and TRBJ2-7, with 8 bases identical to TRBD1. V trimming: 4 bases; J trimming: 4 bases; junction bases outside the gene matches: 4. The CDR3 consists of 13 residues. In germline, CDR1 is SGHRS, CDR2 YFSETQ. The CDR3 DNA sequence: TGCGCCAGCAGCAGCGGACAGGGTTACGAGCAGTACTTC. This encodes CASSSGQGYEQYF.

The V and J genes are TRBV11-3 and TRBJ1-2; 8 bases match TRBD1. This CDR3 is 13 amino acids long. From germline, CDR1 is SGHNT and CDR2 YENEEA. The V and J ends lost 5 bases and 7 bases, in that order; junction bases with no gene match: 6. The CDR3 nucleotides are TGTGCCAGCAGCCATCGGACAGGGTCTGGCTACACCTTC. As protein: CASSHRTGSGYTF.

A single count supports this clone. The V gene is TRBV5-4, the J gene TRBJ2-7, with TRBD2 matching over 8 bases. After removal of 1 base from V and 1 base from J, the junction contained 1 base not matched to a gene. Germline CDR1 reads SGHNT; CDR2 reads YYREEE (reference sequence). The CDR3 extends over 14 amino acids. As DNA, the CDR3 is TGTGCCAGCAGCTTGACTAGCGGTTCCTACGAGCAGTACTTC. Translation gives CASSLTSGSYEQYF.

In its sample, this clone was seen a few times. This chain uses TRBV4-2 with TRBJ2-7; tentative D call: TRBD1 (5 bases). Trimming removed 3 bases at V and 3 bases at J, with 9 bases between. This CDR3 contains 13 residues. CDR1 LGHNA and CDR2 YNFKEQ come from the germline V gene. The CDR3 DNA reads TGTGCCAGCAGCCACCCAAGGGGCTACGAGCAGTACTTC. It encodes CASSHPRGYEQYF.

This clone was seen a few times. The gene calls are TRBV28 and TRBJ1-4; D is ambiguous. The CDR3 sequence is 12 residues long. Germline lookup yields CDR1 MDHEN and CDR2 SYDVKM. V lost 6 bases, J lost 8 bases, and 10 bases lay in between. The CDR3 loop reads CASRDGREKLFF. The CDR3 nucleotides are TGTGCCAGCAGGGATGGGAGAGAAAAACTGTTTTTT.

The chain recombines TRBV7-8 with TRBJ2-1; TRBD2 aligns across 10 bases. The germline CDR1 and CDR2 sequences are SGHVS and FQNEAQ. V lost 5 bases, J lost 4 bases, and 5 bases stayed unmatched. The CDR3 runs 15 residues. The CDR3 protein is CASSPTSGEYNEQFF. DNA for the CDR3: TGTGCCAGCAGCCCCACTAGCGGGGAGTACAATGAGCAGTTCTTC.

This clone was seen a few times. The chain joins TRBV14 to TRBJ2-7; D remains ambiguous. This CDR3 region has 11 residues. The germline V and J ends were trimmed by 4 bases and 4 bases, with 5 bases remaining between them. Germline CDR1 is SGHDN and CDR2 is FVKESK. The CDR3, as DNA: TGTGCCAGCAGCCGGGCGTACGAGCAGTACTTC. Its translation: CASSRAYEQYF.

The J gene is TRBJ2-2, the V gene TRBV7-2; the match to TRBD2 covers 12 bases. The V gene end was trimmed by 5 bases and the J gene end by 5 bases; junction bases not matched to a gene: 3. Germline CDR1 and CDR2: SGHTA and FQGNSA. The CDR3 is 15 residues long. The DNA for the CDR3 is TGTGCCAGCAGCGCCCTAGCGGGAGGGACCGGGGAGCTGTTTTTT. Residues: CASSALAGGTGELFF.

This chain uses TRBV30 with TRBJ2-5, with no clear D. The germline CDR1 and CDR2 sequences are GTSNPN and SVGIG (reference sequence). The ends were cut back, 1 base at V and 5 bases at J, with 11 bases in the middle. This CDR3 region has 13 residues. The CDR3 DNA reads TGTGCCTGGAGTGGATCTAGTGCGGAGACCCAGTACTTC. Encoded protein: CAWSGSSAETQYF.

This clone appeared a few times. This chain uses TRBV5-1 with TRBJ1-3; 7 positions agree with TRBD1. Trimming cost V 4 bases and J 3 bases; bases outside gene matches: 10. Germline CDR1 and CDR2: SGHRS and YFSETQ. The CDR3 covers 16 residues. CDR3 sequence: CASSVLGRDSGNTIYF. CDR3 nucleotides: TGCGCCAGCAGCGTTCTCGGCCGGGACAGTGGAAACACCATATATTTT.

This clone was recorded a few times. This chain joins TRBV5-4 and TRBJ2-1, with 11 nucleotides matching TRBD1. The germline CDR1 and CDR2 sequences are SGHNT and YYREEE (reference sequence). After removal of 6 bases from V and 10 bases from J, the junction contained 12 bases not matched to a gene. The CDR3 covers 15 residues. The CDR3 here is CASTRGQGAQEEQFF. CDR3 DNA: TGTGCCAGCACTCGCGGACAGGGGGCCCAAGAGGAGCAGTTCTTC.

CDR3 loop: CASDSGQEPGELFF. CDR3 sequence (DNA): TGTGCCAGCGACTCGGGACAGGAACCCGGGGAGCTGTTTTTT. V gene TRBV5-4 combines with J gene TRBJ2-2, with 8 bases identical to TRBD1. The CDR3 is 14 amino acids. Germline V gives CDR1 SGHNT, CDR2 YYREEE (reference sequence). V lost 7 bases to trimming and J lost 6 bases; unmatched junction nucleotides: 8.

The chain combines TRBV28 with TRBJ2-3; TRBD2 matches at 9 bases. The J segment lost 3 bases and the V segment lost 0 bases, leaving 4 bases of the junction unmatched. Germline CDR1 is MDHEN and CDR2 is SYDVKM. The CDR3 is 16 residues long. As DNA, the CDR3 is TGTGCCAGCAGTTTATGGACTAGCGGCCAAACAGATACGCAGTATTTT. Translating it yields CASSLWTSGQTDTQYF.

This rearrangement joins TRBV28 to TRBJ1-5; possibly TRBD1 for D (6 bases). From germline, CDR1 is MDHEN and CDR2 SYDVKM. With 4 bases removed from V and 9 bases from J, the gap between germline ends came to 13 bases. This CDR3 is 13 amino acids long. The CDR3 coding sequence is TGTGCCAGCAGTTCCAGGGGTGGGAGGCCCCAGCATTTT. This translates into CASSSRGGRPQHF.

This clone was seen only a few times. This chain uses TRBV7-2 with TRBJ2-1; TRBD2 matches at 12 bases. Germline loops: CDR1 SGHTA, CDR2 FQGNSA. This CDR3 comprises 18 residues. The V and J ends lost 4 bases and 8 bases, in that order; junction bases with no gene match: 15. The CDR3 DNA follows: TGTGCCAGCAGCTCTCCGACTAGCGGGAGCTTTGACGGCGATGAGCAGTTCTTC. Protein product: CASSSPTSGSFDGDEQFF.

The gene calls are TRBV7-3 and TRBJ1-1; D is unresolved. The length of the CDR3 is 14 residues. The germline CDR1 and CDR2 sequences are SGHTA and FQGTGA. Trimming removed 3 bases from V and 1 base from J, with 9 bases in between. The CDR3 DNA reads as TGTGCCAGCAGCTTCTCCGGCTCGAACACTGAAGCTTTCTTT. Protein: CASSFSGSNTEAFF.

V and J are TRBV9 and TRBJ1-2; D might be TRBD1 (5 bases). Germline loops: CDR1 SGDLS, CDR2 YYNGEE. V was shortened by 4 bases and J by 5 bases, with 15 bases between the two germline ends. This CDR3 comprises 14 residues. CDR3 amino acids: CASSTLGGGYGYTF. CDR3 bases: TGTGCCAGCAGCACCCTGGGGGGAGGATATGGCTACACCTTC.

This chain joins TRBV9 and TRBJ2-3, with D possibly being TRBD2 (6 bases). V lost 4 bases and J lost 2, with 14 bases in between. This CDR3 comprises 15 residues. Germline V gene lookup returns CDR1 SGDLS and CDR2 YYNGEE. The CDR3 bases are TGTGCCAGCAGCTTCGGGACTTCTTACACAGATACGCAGTATTTT. Residues: CASSFGTSYTDTQYF.

This clone was recorded a few times. The CDR3 here is CAAADPGSGAEQYF. The DNA of the CDR3 is TGTGCCGCCGCTGATCCGGGGTCAGGTGCGGAGCAGTACTTC. This chain connects TRBV10-3 to TRBJ2-7; the D gene is possibly TRBD2 (5 bases). Germline CDR1 reads ENHRY; CDR2 reads SYGVKD. The CDR3 runs 14 residues. V gave up 11 bases and J gave up 7 bases, with 24 bases separating them.

The chain links TRBV7-2 to TRBJ1-6; 8 bases are a match to TRBD1. The CDR3 is 14 amino acids. J was trimmed by 9 bases and V by 5 bases; bases with no gene match: 6. From germline, CDR1 is SGHTA and CDR2 FQGNSA. The CDR3 DNA follows: TGTGCCAGCAGCCTGGACAGGGTCACTTCACCCCTCCACTTT. Protein: CASSLDRVTSPLHF.

The chain employs TRBV7-2 and TRBJ1-1; TRBD1 matches 9 bases. Germline CDR1 and CDR2: SGHTA and FQGNSA. This CDR3 comprises 17 residues. V was clipped by 4 bases and J by 1 base; unmatched bases: 10. The CDR3 DNA reads TGTGCCAGCAGCTCCGCGGGACAGGGACCGGGGAACACTGAAGCTTTCTTT. This sequence encodes CASSSAGQGPGNTEAFF.

The chain combines TRBV7-9 with TRBJ2-2; 7 nucleotides line up with TRBD2. Per the germline V gene, CDR1 is SEHNR and CDR2 is FQNEAQ (reference sequence). The CDR3 loop spans 14 amino acids. V gave up 8 bases and J gave up 8 bases; unmatched junction bases: 11. The CDR3 sequence is CASAGTILLGELFF. In DNA form, the CDR3 reads TGTGCCAGCGCCGGGACTATCCTTTTAGGGGAGCTGTTTTTT.

Regarding this clone: Other DNA sequences in this specimen translate into the identical CDR3. Written as DNA, the CDR3 is TGTGCCAGCTCACCGCCGGGACAGAACTACAATGAGCAGTTCTTC. It is translated as CASSPPGQNYNEQFF. This chain links TRBV18 with TRBJ2-1; 7 bases are shared with TRBD1. V was clipped by 3 bases and J by 3 bases; unmatched bases: 5. Germline V lookup: CDR1 KGHSH, CDR2 LQKENI. This CDR3 is built from 15 residues.

This clone was seen once. The chain is built from TRBV30 and TRBJ1-1; D possibly corresponds to TRBD1 (5 bases). Deletions cut 0 bases from V and 13 bases from J, with 15 bases between. Germline CDR1 reads GTSNPN; CDR2 reads SVGIG (reference sequence). The CDR3 consists of 12 residues. CDR3 sequence reads: CAWSVGGGPNFF. DNA for the CDR3: TGTGCCTGGAGTGTTGGGGGGGGTCCTAATTTCTTT.